The present T cell receptor (beta chain) was sequenced within a study of blood T cell repertoires in COVID-19. The length of the CDR3 is 14 residues. CDR1 MRHNA and CDR2 SNTAGT come from the germline V gene. The V segment lost 4 bases and the J segment 4 bases; nucleotides outside the gene matches: 3. Only in-frame clones appear in the TCRdb table, and some are missing; sequencing was by immunoSEQ multiplex PCR. The data contain 25,000 to 35,000 clones, around 84% of them singletons. The origin of this receptor is a human donor in a cohort sampled during active COVID-19. V gene TRBV6-4 combines with J gene TRBJ2-1; 8 nucleotides agree with TRBD1. The sequenced material came from peripheral blood. This chain's CDR3 is CASSAGTGYNEQFF. The CDR3 bases are TGTGCCAGCAGTGCCGGGACAGGATACAATGAGCAGTTCTTC.